This TCR beta chain was sequenced for a study of blood T cells in healthy people across ages. The use of a sample-barcoded 5' primer and a J-beta primer mix characterized a second PCR of roughly 6 to 11 cycles. TCRdb reprocessed the 5' RACE reads via MiXCR and lists one record per CDR3 protein. Among 550,000 to 750,000 distinct CDR3 sequences listed, around 21% were seen once. Germline values: CDR1 SGHRS, CDR2 YFSETQ. The J segment lost 4 bases and the V segment lost 4 bases, leaving 9 bases of the junction unmatched. This CDR3 contains 15 residues. The sequenced sample consisted of blood. The chain combines TRBV5-1 with TRBJ1-1; 8 bases align to TRBD1. This TCR was sampled from a man between 65 and 85 years old in good health. The CDR3 bases are TGCGCCAGCAGCCCCTACCTAACAGGGGGCACTGAAGCTTTCTTT. Its translation: CASSPYLTGGTEAFF.